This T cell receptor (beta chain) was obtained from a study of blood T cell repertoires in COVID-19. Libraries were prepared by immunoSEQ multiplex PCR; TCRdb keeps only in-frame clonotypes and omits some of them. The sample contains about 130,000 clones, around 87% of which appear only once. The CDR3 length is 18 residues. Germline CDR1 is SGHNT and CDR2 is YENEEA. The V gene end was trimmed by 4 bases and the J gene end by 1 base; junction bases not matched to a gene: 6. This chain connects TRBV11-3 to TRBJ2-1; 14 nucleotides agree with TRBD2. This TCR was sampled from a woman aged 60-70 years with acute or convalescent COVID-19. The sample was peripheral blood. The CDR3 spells CASSSTSGRVTSYNEQFF. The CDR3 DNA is TGTGCCAGCAGCTCGACTAGCGGGAGGGTTACGTCCTACAATGAGCAGTTCTTC.